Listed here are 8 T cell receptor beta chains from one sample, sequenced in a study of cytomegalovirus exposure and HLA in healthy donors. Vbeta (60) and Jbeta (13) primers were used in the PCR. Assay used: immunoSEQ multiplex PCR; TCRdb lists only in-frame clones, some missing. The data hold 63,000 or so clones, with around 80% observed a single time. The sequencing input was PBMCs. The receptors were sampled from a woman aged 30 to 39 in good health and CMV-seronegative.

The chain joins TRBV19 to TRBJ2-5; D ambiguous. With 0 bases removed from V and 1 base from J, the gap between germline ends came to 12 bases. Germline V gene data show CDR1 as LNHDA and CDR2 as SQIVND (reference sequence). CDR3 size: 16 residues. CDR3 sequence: CASSIEGHSTQETQYF. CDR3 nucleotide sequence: TGTGCCAGTAGTATAGAGGGCCACTCGACCCAAGAGACCCAGTACTTC.

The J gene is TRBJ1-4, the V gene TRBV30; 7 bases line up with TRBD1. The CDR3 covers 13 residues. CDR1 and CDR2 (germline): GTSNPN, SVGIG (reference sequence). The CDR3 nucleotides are TGTGCTTTAGCCAGGGGGTCTAGTGAAAAACTGTTTTTT. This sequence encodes CALARGSSEKLFF. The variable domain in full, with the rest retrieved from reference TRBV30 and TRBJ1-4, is SQTIHQWPATLVQPVGSPLSLECTVEGTSNPNLYWYRQAAGRGLQLLFYSVGIGQISSEVPQNLSASRPQDRQFILSSKKLLLSDSGFYLCALARGSSEKLFFGSGTQLSVL.

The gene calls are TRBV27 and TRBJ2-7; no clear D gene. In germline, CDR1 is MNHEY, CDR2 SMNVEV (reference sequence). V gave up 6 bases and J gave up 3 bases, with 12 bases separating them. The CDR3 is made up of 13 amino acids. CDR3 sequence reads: CASSPTAHYEQYV. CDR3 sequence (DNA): TGTGCCAGCAGCCCCACGGCCCACTACGAGCAGTACGTC.

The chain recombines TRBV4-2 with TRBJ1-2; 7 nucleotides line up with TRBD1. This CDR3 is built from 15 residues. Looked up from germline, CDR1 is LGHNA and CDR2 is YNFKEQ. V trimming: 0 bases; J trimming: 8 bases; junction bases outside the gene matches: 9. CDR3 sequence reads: CASSQDGGQSGGYTF. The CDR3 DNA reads TGTGCCAGCAGCCAAGATGGGGGACAGTCAGGCGGCTACACCTTC.

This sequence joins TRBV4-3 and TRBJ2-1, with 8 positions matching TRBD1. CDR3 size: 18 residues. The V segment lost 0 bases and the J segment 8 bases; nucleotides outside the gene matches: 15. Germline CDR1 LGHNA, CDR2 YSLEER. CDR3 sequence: CASSQEYIGAGGKDEQFF. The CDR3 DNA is TGCGCCAGCAGCCAAGAATACATAGGGGCAGGGGGCAAGGATGAGCAGTTCTTC.

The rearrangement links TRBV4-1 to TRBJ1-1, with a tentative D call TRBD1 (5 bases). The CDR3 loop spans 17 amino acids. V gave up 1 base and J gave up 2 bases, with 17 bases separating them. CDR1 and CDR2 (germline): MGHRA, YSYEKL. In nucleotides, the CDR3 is TGCGCCAGCAGCCAAGGCCCTGCGGGGGGGGTTAACACTGAAGCTTTCTTT. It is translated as CASSQGPAGGVNTEAFF.

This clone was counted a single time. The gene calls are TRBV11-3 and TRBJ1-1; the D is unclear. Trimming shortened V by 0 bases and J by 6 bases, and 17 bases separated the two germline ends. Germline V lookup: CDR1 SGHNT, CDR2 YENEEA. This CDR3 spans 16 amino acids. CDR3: CASSLEGRLKSPEAFF. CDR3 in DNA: TGTGCCAGCAGCTTAGAGGGGAGGTTGAAATCCCCTGAAGCTTTCTTT.

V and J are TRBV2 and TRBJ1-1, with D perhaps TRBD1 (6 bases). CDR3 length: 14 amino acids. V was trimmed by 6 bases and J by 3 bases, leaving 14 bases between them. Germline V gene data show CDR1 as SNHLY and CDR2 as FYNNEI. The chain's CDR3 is CASRPGELDTEAFF. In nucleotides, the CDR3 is TGTGCCAGCAGGCCAGGGGAGTTGGACACTGAAGCTTTCTTT.